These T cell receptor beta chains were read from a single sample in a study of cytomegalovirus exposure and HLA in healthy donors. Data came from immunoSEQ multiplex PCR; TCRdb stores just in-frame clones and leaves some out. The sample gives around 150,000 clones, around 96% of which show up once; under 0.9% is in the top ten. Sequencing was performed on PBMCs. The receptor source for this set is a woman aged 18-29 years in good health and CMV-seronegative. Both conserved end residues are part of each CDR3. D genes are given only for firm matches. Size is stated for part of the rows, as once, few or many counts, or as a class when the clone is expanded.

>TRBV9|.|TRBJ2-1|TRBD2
CASSPLGTSGGPSSYNEQFF
TGTGCCAGCAGCCCCCTTGGGACTAGCGGGGGCCCGAGCTCCTACAATGAGCAGTTCTTC
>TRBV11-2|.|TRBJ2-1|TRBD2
CASSPRTSLNEQFF
TGTGCCAGCAGCCCACGGACTAGTCTCAATGAGCAGTTCTTC
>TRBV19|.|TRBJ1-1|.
CASSKQGSTEAFF
TGTGCCAGTAGTAAACAGGGTTCCACTGAAGCTTTCTTT
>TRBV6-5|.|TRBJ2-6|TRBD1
CASSYNRGTGANVLTF
TGTGCCAGCAGTTACAACAGGGGAACTGGGGCCAACGTCCTGACTTTC
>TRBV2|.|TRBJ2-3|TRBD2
CASSLAGARGDTQYF
TGTGCCAGCAGTCTAGCGGGGGCCCGGGGAGATACGCAGTATTTT
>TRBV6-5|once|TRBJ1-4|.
CASSVGQSEKLFF
TGTGCCAGCAGTGTCGGACAGAGCGAAAAACTGTTTTTT
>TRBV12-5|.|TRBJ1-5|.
CASGLVIDTQPQHF
TGTGCTAGTGGTTTGGTAATCGACACCCAGCCCCAGCATTTT
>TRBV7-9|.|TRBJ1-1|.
CASSQAGTEAFF
TGTGCCAGCAGCCAGGCGGGGACTGAAGCTTTCTTT
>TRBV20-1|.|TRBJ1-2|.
CSAPTDYGYTF
TGCAGTGCTCCGACAGACTATGGCTACACCTTC
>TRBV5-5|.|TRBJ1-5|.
CASNKGGGQPQHF
TGTGCCAGCAACAAGGGGGGGGGCCAGCCCCAGCATTTT
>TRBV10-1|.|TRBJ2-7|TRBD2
CASSDTISRNSGGTSYEQYF
TGCGCCAGCAGTGACACCATATCGAGAAATAGCGGGGGGACTTCCTACGAGCAGTACTTC
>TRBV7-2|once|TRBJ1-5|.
CASSLVGGANNQPQHF
TGTGCCAGCAGCTTAGTTGGGGGCGCGAACAATCAGCCCCAGCATTTT
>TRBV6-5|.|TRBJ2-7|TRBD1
CASSPSTGVTYEQYF
TGTGCCAGCAGTCCATCGACAGGGGTAACCTACGAGCAGTACTTC
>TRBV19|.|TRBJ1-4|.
CASSILQGDEKLFF
TGTGCCAGTAGTATACTCCAGGGTGATGAAAAACTGTTTTTT
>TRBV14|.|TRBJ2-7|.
CASSHRSYEQYF
TGTGCCAGCAGCCATCGTTCCTACGAGCAGTACTTC
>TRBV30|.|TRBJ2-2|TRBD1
CASLPGQGDGELFF
TGTGCCTCGCTACCGGGACAGGGAGACGGGGAGCTGTTTTTT
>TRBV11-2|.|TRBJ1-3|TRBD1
CASSHNGQGKGLGGNTIYF
TGTGCCAGCAGCCACAACGGACAGGGAAAAGGCCTTGGTGGAAACACCATATATTTT
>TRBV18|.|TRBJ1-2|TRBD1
CASSPYGQVELYGYTF
TGTGCCAGCTCACCCTATGGACAGGTTGAACTCTATGGCTACACCTTC
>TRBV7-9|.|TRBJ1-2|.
CASSTKSNYGYTF
TGTGCCAGCAGCACGAAGAGCAACTATGGCTACACCTTC
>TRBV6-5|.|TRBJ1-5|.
CASSYSSHSNQPQHF
TGTGCCAGCAGTTACTCGTCACATAGCAATCAGCCCCAGCATTTT
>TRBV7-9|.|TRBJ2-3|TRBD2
CASSLSSGGASADTQYF
TGTGCCAGCAGCCTGTCTAGCGGGGGGGCCTCCGCAGATACGCAGTATTTT
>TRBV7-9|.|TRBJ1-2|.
CASSLSHRDGYTF
TGTGCCAGCAGCTTATCCCACAGGGATGGCTACACCTTC
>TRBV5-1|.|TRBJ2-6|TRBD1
CASSKGTDHSGANVLTF
TGCGCCAGCAGCAAGGGGACAGATCACTCTGGGGCCAACGTCCTGACTTTC
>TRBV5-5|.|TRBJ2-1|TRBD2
CASSRGLAEEQFF
TGTGCCAGCAGCCGGGGACTAGCTGAGGAGCAGTTCTTC
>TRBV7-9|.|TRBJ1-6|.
CASSFGQNNSPLHF
TGTGCCAGCAGCTTCGGACAGAATAATTCACCCCTCCACTTT
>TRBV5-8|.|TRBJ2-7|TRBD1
CASTPVGDRGWEQYF
TGTGCCAGCACCCCCGTGGGGGACAGGGGTTGGGAGCAGTACTTC
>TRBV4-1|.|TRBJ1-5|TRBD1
CASSSRDSSNQPQHF
TGCGCCAGCAGCTCACGGGACAGCAGTAATCAGCCCCAGCATTTT
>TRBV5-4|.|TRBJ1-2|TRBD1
CASSWDRNYGYTF
TGTGCCAGCAGCTGGGACAGGAACTATGGCTACACCTTC
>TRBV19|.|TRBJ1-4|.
CASSLSSTNEKLFF
TGTGCCAGTAGTTTGAGTTCAACTAATGAAAAACTGTTTTTT
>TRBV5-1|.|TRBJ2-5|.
CASSSPPGTTFQETQYF
TGCGCCAGCAGCTCCCCCCCGGGGACAACCTTCCAAGAGACCCAGTACTTC
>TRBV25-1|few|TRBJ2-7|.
CASSAAGAVYEQYF
TGTGCCAGCAGTGCCGCGGGGGCAGTCTACGAGCAGTACTTC
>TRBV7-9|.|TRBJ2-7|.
CASSPRVYEQYF
TGTGCCAGCAGCCCACGGGTCTACGAGCAGTACTTC
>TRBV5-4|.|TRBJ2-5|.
CASSFDLARRETQYF
TGTGCCAGCAGCTTCGATTTGGCTAGGCGAGAGACCCAGTACTTC
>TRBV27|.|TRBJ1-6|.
CASSFNRVGTFSYNSPLHF
TGTGCCAGCAGTTTCAACAGGGTCGGAACTTTCTCCTATAATTCACCCCTCCACTTT
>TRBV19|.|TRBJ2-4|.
CASAPTGKNIQYF
TGTGCCAGCGCCCCGACAGGCAAAAACATTCAGTACTTC
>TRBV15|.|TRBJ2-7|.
CATSRVAGYEQYF
TGTGCCACCAGCAGAGTTGCGGGATACGAGCAGTACTTC
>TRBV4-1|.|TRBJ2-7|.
CASSRTEQDYEQYF
TGCGCCAGCAGCCGGACAGAACAAGACTACGAGCAGTACTTC
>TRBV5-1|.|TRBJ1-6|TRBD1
CASSVEGAFDYNSPLHF
TGCGCCAGCAGTGTGGAGGGGGCGTTTGATTATAATTCACCCCTCCACTTT
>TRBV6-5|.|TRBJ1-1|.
CASTLAGVNTEAFF
TGTGCCAGCACCCTTGCAGGGGTAAACACTGAAGCTTTCTTT
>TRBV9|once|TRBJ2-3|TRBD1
CASSVGQGATDTQYF
TGTGCCAGCAGCGTGGGACAGGGGGCCACAGATACGCAGTATTTT
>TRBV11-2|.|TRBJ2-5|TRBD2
CASSPRTSGGEETQYF
TGTGCCAGCAGCCCCCGGACTAGCGGGGGGGAAGAGACCCAGTACTTC
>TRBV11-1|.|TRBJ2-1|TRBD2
CASSLLLAGYEQFF
TGTGCCAGCAGCTTACTACTAGCGGGGTATGAGCAGTTCTTC
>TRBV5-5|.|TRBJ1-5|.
CASCRLPHEPQHF
TGTGCCAGCTGCAGACTGCCCCACGAGCCCCAGCATTTT
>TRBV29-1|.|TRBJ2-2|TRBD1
CSVLRGPNTGELFF
TGCAGCGTCCTCAGGGGGCCGAACACCGGGGAGCTGTTTTTT
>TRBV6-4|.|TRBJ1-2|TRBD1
CASRGQGALLGYTF
TGTGCCAGCAGGGGACAGGGGGCGTTGCTTGGCTACACCTTC
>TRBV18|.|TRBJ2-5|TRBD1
CASSYGQGIETQYF
TGTGCCAGCTCCTACGGACAGGGCATTGAGACCCAGTACTTC